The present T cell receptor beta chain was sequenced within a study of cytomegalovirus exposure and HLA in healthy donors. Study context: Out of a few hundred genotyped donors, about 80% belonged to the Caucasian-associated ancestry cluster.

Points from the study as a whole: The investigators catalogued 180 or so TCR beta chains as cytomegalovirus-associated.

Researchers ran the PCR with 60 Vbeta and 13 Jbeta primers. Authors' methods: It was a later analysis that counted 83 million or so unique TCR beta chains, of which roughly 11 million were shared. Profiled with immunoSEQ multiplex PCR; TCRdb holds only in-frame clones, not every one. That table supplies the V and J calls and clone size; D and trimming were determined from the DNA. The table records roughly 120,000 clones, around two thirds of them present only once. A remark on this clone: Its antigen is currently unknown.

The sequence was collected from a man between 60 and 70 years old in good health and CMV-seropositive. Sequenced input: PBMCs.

The CDR3 DNA reads as TGTGCCAGCAGCCCGGGACAGCCTCTCTATGGCTACACCTTC. It yields the protein CASSPGQPLYGYTF. The chain employs TRBV6-4 and TRBJ1-2; 7 bases agree with TRBD1. The V gene's germline CDR1 is MRHNA and CDR2 SNTAGT. The V segment lost 6 bases and the J segment 4 bases; nucleotides outside the gene matches: 8. This CDR3 comprises 14 residues.